The clone carrying this T cell receptor beta chain was detected only a few times. Its antigen is still unknown. Some clones are missing from TCRdb's copy, which holds only in-frame ones; the method was immunoSEQ multiplex PCR. Of under 95,000 clones in the sample, roughly 79% were seen once. The CDR3 runs to 15 residues. The V and J ends lost 5 bases and 1 base respectively, with 14 bases between them. Germline V CDR1 and CDR2: LNHDA, SQIVND (reference sequence). These data belong to a study of radiotherapy plus CTLA-4 blockade in lung cancer. Across the whole study: Roughly 17% of enrolled patients responded objectively, and approximately 30% had disease control. Points from the study as a whole: Early clonal dynamics of blood T cells, together with interferon-beta, were reported as the best response predictor.

The starting material was peripheral blood, obtained from a patient treated with radiotherapy plus ipilimumab. The clonotype comes from a human donor with non-small cell lung cancer whose response to radiotherapy plus ipilimumab could not be evaluated. Some clones in this sample may be carry-over from other donors' samples. This chain joins TRBV19 and TRBJ1-2; D perhaps matches TRBD1 (6 bases). CDR3 bases: TGTGCCAGTAGTCCCGTTGCAGGGGATAACTATGGCTACACCTTC. Its translation: CASSPVAGDNYGYTF.